Each of the 18 T cell receptor beta chains below was sequenced from the same sample in a study of shared clonotypes between healthy human individuals. The method was immunoSEQ multiplex PCR; TCRdb's version includes in-frame clones alone and lacks a portion of them. The sample records roughly 410,000 clones, approximately 96% being singletons. The material sequenced was memory CD8+ T cells sorted from blood. Subset described: CD45RO+ cells pooled with CCR7-negative TemRA cells. These TCRs come from a man aged 25 to 40 in good health.

This clone has just a few counts. In the same sample, other DNA sequences code for this CDR3. The CDR3 is CASSFRGQETQYF. As DNA, the CDR3 is TGCGCCAGCAGCTTCAGGGGGCAAGAGACCCAGTACTTC. This sequence joins TRBV5-1 and TRBJ2-5; 7 nucleotides match TRBD1. The CDR3 covers 13 residues. Germline V gene data show CDR1 as SGHRS and CDR2 as YFSETQ. The V segment lost 2 bases and the J segment 2 bases; nucleotides outside the gene matches: 0.

This chain links TRBV7-3 with TRBJ2-5; D remains unclear. With 5 bases removed from V and 5 bases from J, the gap between germline ends came to 12 bases. The CDR3 has 13 residues. CDR1 is SGHTA, CDR2 FQGTGA, per germline. CDR3 residues: CASSPSPMETQYF. The DNA of the CDR3 is TGTGCCAGCAGCCCCTCCCCAATGGAGACCCAGTACTTC.

V usage is TRBV2 and J usage is TRBJ1-1; possibly TRBD1 for D (5 bases). Trimming stripped 3 bases from V and 10 bases from J, with 21 bases between. CDR1 and CDR2 from the germline V gene are SNHLY and FYNNEI. The CDR3 loop spans 15 amino acids. The CDR3 here is CASSDQGLVGSVAFF. Here the CDR3 DNA reads TGTGCCAGCAGTGATCAGGGCCTGGTGGGTAGTGTAGCTTTCTTT.

This chain uses TRBV27 with TRBJ2-7; D gene ambiguous. The CDR3 length is 14 residues. CDR1 MNHEY and CDR2 SMNVEV come from the germline V gene (reference sequence). V lost 10 bases and J 5 bases, leaving 21 bases between the germline ends. The DNA for the CDR3 is TGTGCCACCCCCAGCCCGGGCAGGCCAGACGAGCAGTACTTC. It yields the protein CATPSPGRPDEQYF.

This chain's CDR3 is CAVQTGILNQPQHF. The CDR3 region has the DNA TGTGCCGTTCAGACAGGGATCCTCAATCAGCCCCAGCATTTT. This chain uses TRBV6-1 with TRBJ1-5, with TRBD1 identical over 7 bases. The germline CDR1 and CDR2 sequences are MNHNS and SASEGT. The J segment lost 3 bases and the V segment lost 11 bases, leaving 10 bases of the junction unmatched. CDR3 length equals 14 residues.

V gene TRBV11-2 combines with J gene TRBJ2-1; TRBD2 agrees at 10 bases. V lost 7 bases and J lost 8; bases outside the gene matches: 5. There are 13 residues in the CDR3. Germline CDR1 SGHAT, CDR2 FQNNGV. CDR3 bases: TGTGCCAGCAAGGTTAGCGGGAGGCATGAGCAGTTCTTC. Translating gives CASKVSGRHEQFF. Full variable domain (remainder filled in from reference TRBV11-2 and TRBJ2-1): EAGVAQSPRYKIIEKRQSVAFWCNPISGHATLYWYQQILGQGPKLLIQFQNNGVVDDSQLPKDRFSAERLKGVDSTLKIQPAKLEDSAVYLCASKVSGRHEQFFGPGTRLTVL.

Remarks on this clone: At one end the junction does not follow the germline gene, possibly because of a read error. This rearrangement joins TRBV7-9 to TRBJ2-7; D perhaps matches TRBD2 (6 bases). CDR3 size: 14 residues. Germline V gives CDR1 SEHNR, CDR2 FQNEAQ (reference sequence). The CDR3 region has the DNA TGTGCCAGCAGGGATGTGGGAGGCTCCTACGGGCAGTACTTC. Translated, it gives CASRDVGGSYGQYF.

The V and J genes are TRBV5-6 and TRBJ2-7; TRBD2 aligns across 11 bases. This CDR3 spans 16 amino acids. The V and J ends lost 7 bases and 3 bases, in that order; junction bases with no gene match: 12. The germline V gene encodes CDR1 SGHDT and CDR2 YYEEEE. CDR3 nucleotides: TGTGCCAGCTCCTTTGAACCGGGACTAGCGGTCTACGAGCAGTACTTC. The encoded protein is CASSFEPGLAVYEQYF.

The chain combines TRBV30 with TRBJ1-5; D is perhaps TRBD1 (5 bases). Trimming shortened V by 0 bases and J by 5 bases, and 11 bases separated the two germline ends. CDR1 is GTSNPN, CDR2 SVGIG, per germline (reference sequence). CDR3 length equals 14 residues. CDR3 bases: TGTGCCTGGAGTGTACGGGGGGTAGATCAGCCCCAGCATTTT. Protein: CAWSVRGVDQPQHF. Combining the CDR3 with reference TRBV30 and TRBJ1-5 gives the whole variable domain SQTIHQWPATLVQPVGSPLSLECTVEGTSNPNLYWYRQAAGRGLQLLFYSVGIGQISSEVPQNLSASRPQDRQFILSSKKLLLSDSGFYLCAWSVRGVDQPQHFGDGTRLSIL.

The chain is built from TRBV28 and TRBJ2-1; 9 bases are a match to TRBD2. CDR3 size: 16 residues. V was clipped by 6 bases and J by 5 bases; unmatched bases: 11. Germline CDR1 MDHEN, CDR2 SYDVKM. The CDR3 is CASSPPWRGGDNEQFF. The CDR3, as DNA: TGTGCCAGCAGCCCACCCTGGCGGGGGGGAGACAATGAGCAGTTCTTC.

The CDR3 DNA follows: TGTGCCAGCAGCCAAGCCGGACTTCTCTACGAGCAGTACTTC. Amino acid sequence: CASSQAGLLYEQYF. The genes are TRBV14 and TRBJ2-7, with a weak D call TRBD2 (5 bases). The CDR3 sequence is 14 residues long. Looked up from germline, CDR1 is SGHDN and CDR2 is FVKESK. The V end was cut by 1 base, the J end by 3 bases, with 10 bases between.

The chain carries TRBV10-2 and TRBJ2-1; D is possibly TRBD2 (6 bases). Trimming cost V 2 bases and J 7 bases, with 6 bases left between them. The CDR3 spans 12 residues. CDR1 and CDR2 (germline): WSHSY, SAAADI. The CDR3 DNA sequence: TGCGCCAGCAGTGAGGGGAGGAATGAGCAGTTCTTC. It encodes CASSEGRNEQFF.

The rearrangement links TRBV5-3 to TRBJ2-1; D is ambiguous. TRBV5-3 is flagged as an ORF with uncertain function. The CDR3 sequence is 14 residues long. Between the trimmed V and J ends, which lost 3 bases and 0 bases, there was a span of 7 bases. The CDR3 DNA reads TGTGCCAGAAGCTGCCTGGGCTCCTACAATGAGCAGTTCTTC. As protein: CARSCLGSYNEQFF.

V is TRBV27 and J is TRBJ2-1; weak D call: TRBD2 (5 bases). This CDR3 has 14 residues. V was pared by 5 bases and J by 3 bases, with 11 bases between. Germline V gene data show CDR1 as MNHEY and CDR2 as SMNVEV (reference sequence). CDR3 region: CASSALGLYNEQFF. The CDR3 DNA follows: TGTGCCAGCAGTGCCTTAGGACTCTACAATGAGCAGTTCTTC.

The chain uses TRBV7-6 and TRBJ2-1; D remains unclear. The CDR3 totals 14 residues. Between the trimmed V and J ends, which lost 2 bases and 4 bases, there was a span of 9 bases. CDR1 SGHVS and CDR2 FNYEAQ come from the germline V gene. The chain's CDR3 is CASSLSFKYNEQFF. CDR3 bases: TGTGCCAGCAGCTTAAGCTTCAAATACAATGAGCAGTTCTTC.

The chain joins TRBV7-3 to TRBJ2-7; 7 nucleotides match TRBD2. CDR3 length: 15 amino acids. Trimming at V came to 4 bases and at J to 2 bases, leaving 8 bases not matched to a gene. CDR1 and CDR2 (germline): SGHTA, FQGTGA. CDR3 protein: CASSSRPSGPYEQYF. The CDR3 DNA is TGTGCCAGCAGCTCCCGCCCTAGCGGCCCCTACGAGCAGTACTTC.

The chain combines TRBV30 with TRBJ2-1; 11 nucleotides agree with TRBD2. CDR3 size: 14 residues. CDR1 GTSNPN and CDR2 SVGIG come from the germline V gene (reference sequence). V lost 2 bases, J lost 10 bases, and 7 bases stayed unmatched. CDR3 protein: CAWSMLIAGGEQFF. In nucleotides, the CDR3 is TGTGCCTGGAGTATGTTAATAGCGGGAGGGGAGCAGTTCTTC.

This clone occurred once. The chain has TRBV9 and TRBJ2-1, with TRBD2 matching over 10 bases. Per germline, CDR1 SGDLS and CDR2 YYNGEE. V lost 6 bases, J lost 6 bases, and 9 bases stayed unmatched. CDR3 length: 15 amino acids. In DNA form, the CDR3 reads TGTGCCAGCAATGTCCTAGCGGGGGCGGGCAATGAGCAGTTCTTC. As protein: CASNVLAGAGNEQFF.